This T cell receptor (beta chain) was identified in a study of CD8 T cells in ankylosing spondylitis. TCRdb fed the 5' RACE reads into MiXCR, producing one record per CDR3 protein. Here the sample spans more than 150,000 distinct CDR3 sequences, 10% to 15% being singletons. CDR1 is SGHTS and CDR2 is YDEGEE in the germline V gene. V was trimmed by 4 bases and J by 0 bases, leaving 17 bases between them. The CDR3 totals 16 residues. What was sequenced was blood, either unsorted or a sorted T cell fraction (not recorded which). This clonotype was sampled from a female donor with ankylosing spondylitis or in good health (not recorded which). V gene TRBV5-8 combines with J gene TRBJ2-7; D possibly corresponds to TRBD1 (6 bases). CDR3 sequence: CASSGIFTGTSYEQYF. The CDR3 nucleotides are TGTGCCAGCAGCGGGATATTTACAGGGACCTCCTACGAGCAGTACTTC.